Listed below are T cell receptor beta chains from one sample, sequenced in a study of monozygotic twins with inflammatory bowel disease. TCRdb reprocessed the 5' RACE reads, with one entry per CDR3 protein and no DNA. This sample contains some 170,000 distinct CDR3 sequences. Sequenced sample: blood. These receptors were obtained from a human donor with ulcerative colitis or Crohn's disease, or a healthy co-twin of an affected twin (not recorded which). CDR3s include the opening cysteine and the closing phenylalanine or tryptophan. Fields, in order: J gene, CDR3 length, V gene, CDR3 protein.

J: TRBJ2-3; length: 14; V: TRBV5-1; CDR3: CASSPQGAVDTQYF
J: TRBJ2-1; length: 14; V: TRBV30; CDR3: CAWSVGADYNEQFF
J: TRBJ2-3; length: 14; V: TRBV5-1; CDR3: CATTSGGYTDTQYF
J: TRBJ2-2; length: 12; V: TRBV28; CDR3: CASSREPGELFF
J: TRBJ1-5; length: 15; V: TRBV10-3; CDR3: CAISNGQGANQPQHF
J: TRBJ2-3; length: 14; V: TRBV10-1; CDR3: CASSRGVSTDTQYF
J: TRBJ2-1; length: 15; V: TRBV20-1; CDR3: CSARIPGGSVREQFF
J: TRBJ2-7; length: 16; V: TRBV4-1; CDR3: CASSPRLADSSYEQYF
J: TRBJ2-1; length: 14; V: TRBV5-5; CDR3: CASSAYRGSYEQFF
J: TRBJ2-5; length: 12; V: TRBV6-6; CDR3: CASSSPRDVQYF
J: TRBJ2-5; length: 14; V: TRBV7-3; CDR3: CASSSTGGRETQYF
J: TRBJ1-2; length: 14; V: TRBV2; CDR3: CASRVEGEGYGYTF
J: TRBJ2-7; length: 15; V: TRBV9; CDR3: CASSVGGQGAVEQYF
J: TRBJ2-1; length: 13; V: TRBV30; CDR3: CAWSVGLHNEQFF
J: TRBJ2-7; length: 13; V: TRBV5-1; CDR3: CASSYGRTYEQYF
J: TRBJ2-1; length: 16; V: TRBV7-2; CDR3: CASSLAPGGGYNEQFF
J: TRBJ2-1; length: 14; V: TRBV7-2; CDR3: CASSLDQRVNEQFF
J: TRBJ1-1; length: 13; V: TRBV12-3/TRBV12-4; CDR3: CASNKGLNTEAFF
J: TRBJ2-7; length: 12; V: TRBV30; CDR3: CAWRNREYEQYF
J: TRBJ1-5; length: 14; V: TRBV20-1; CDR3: CSARDPGSNQPQHF
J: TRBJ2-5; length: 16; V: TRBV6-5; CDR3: CASSYPPDRGRETQYF
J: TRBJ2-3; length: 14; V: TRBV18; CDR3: CASSPSPPTDTQYF
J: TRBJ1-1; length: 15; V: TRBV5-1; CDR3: CASSLAQGGPELAFF
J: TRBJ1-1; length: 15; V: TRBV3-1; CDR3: CASSQDPGTTTEAFF
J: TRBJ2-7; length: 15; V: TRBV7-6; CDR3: CASSFLNRGTDEQYF
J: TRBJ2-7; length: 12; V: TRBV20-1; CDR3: CSATRGTYEQYF
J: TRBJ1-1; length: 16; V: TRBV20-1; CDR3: CSARDNKFGWDTEAFF
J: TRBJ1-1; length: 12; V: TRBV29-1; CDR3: CSVEGKAVEAFF
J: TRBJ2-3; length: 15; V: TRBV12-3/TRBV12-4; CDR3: CASRRDLSGWDTQYF
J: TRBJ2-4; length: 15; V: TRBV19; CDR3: CASRTRTDTKNIQYF
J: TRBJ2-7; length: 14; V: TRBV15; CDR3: CATSPPGGFYEQYF
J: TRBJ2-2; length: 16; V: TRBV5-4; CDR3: CASSLGGSMNTGELFF
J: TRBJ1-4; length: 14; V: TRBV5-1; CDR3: CASSLTGVDGKLFF
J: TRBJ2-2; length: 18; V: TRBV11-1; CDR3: CASSRRTSGRAVTGELFF
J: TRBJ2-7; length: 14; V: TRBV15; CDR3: CATSRGTSFFEQYF